These 30 T cell receptor beta chains were sequenced from one sample in a study of T-cell memory formation after mild COVID-19. TCRdb re-called the 5' RACE reads through MiXCR, storing one row per CDR3 protein. The sample lists fewer than 700,000 distinct CDR3 sequences, about 20% occurring once. The sample taken for sequencing was PBMCs or a T cell subset sorted from them (not recorded which). Receptors were obtained from an adult woman who had mild COVID-19 (a few samples of this study predate the infection). Cell type and time point are not known.

This clonotype was seen more than once but under ten times. The chain has TRBV25-1 and TRBJ2-5; perhaps TRBD1 as D (5 bases). This CDR3 has 14 amino acids. Per germline, CDR1 MGHDK and CDR2 SYGVNS. The V gene lost 5 bases and the J gene lost 5 bases, with 15 bases spanning the gap. The CDR3: CASSIQGAGETQYF. The CDR3, as DNA: TGTGCCAGCAGTATCCAGGGCGCAGGGGAGACCCAGTACTTC.

This chain joins TRBV5-1 and TRBJ1-1; TRBD1 might be the D (5 bases). The CDR3 runs to 14 residues. The germline gives CDR1 SGHRS, CDR2 YFSETQ. V was clipped by 5 bases and J by 3 bases, with 14 bases between them. CDR3 residues: CASSRGRDYTEAFF. As DNA, the CDR3 is TGCGCCAGCAGTCGCGGCCGGGACTACACTGAAGCTTTCTTT.

This clonotype was found many times. The chain is built from TRBV12-3 or TRBV12-4 and TRBJ2-1; D remains ambiguous. The CDR3 runs 12 residues. V shed 5 bases and J shed 7 bases, with 9 bases lying between them. As DNA, the CDR3 is TGTGCCAGCAGTCCGTCGTTAAATGAGCAGTTCTTC. It translates to CASSPSLNEQFF.

This clonotype was detected only a few times. The rearrangement links TRBV11-2 to TRBJ2-7; the match to TRBD2 covers 8 bases. This CDR3 region has 15 residues. Trimming took 2 bases from V and 5 from J; bases not matched to a gene: 8. Germline CDR1 reads SGHAT; CDR2 reads FQNNGV. In DNA form, the CDR3 reads TGTGCCAGCAGCTTATACGGGAGGGACGGGGACGAGCAGTACTTC. Translating gives CASSLYGRDGDEQYF.

About this clonotype itself: A much larger clonotype is one base distant, so this may be a read error. The chain joins TRBV3-1 to TRBJ1-1; weak D call: TRBD1 (5 bases). The CDR3 length is 13 residues. Germline assignment: CDR1 LGHDT and CDR2 YNNKEL (reference sequence). Trimming shortened V by 5 bases and J by 4 bases, and 11 bases separated the two germline ends. The CDR3 spells CASSTGHLTEAFF. The CDR3 coding sequence is TGTGCCAGCAGCACAGGACATCTCACTGAAGCTTTCTTT.

The chain has TRBV7-2 and TRBJ2-1, with 8 bases identical to TRBD2. Trimming cost V 4 bases and J 2 bases; bases outside gene matches: 10. CDR1 and CDR2 (germline): SGHTA, FQGNSA. This CDR3 comprises 17 residues. CDR3 sequence reads: CASSSDLTSVAYNEQFF. CDR3 DNA: TGTGCCAGCAGCTCTGACTTGACTAGCGTGGCCTACAATGAGCAGTTCTTC.

This chain joins TRBV29-1 and TRBJ1-4, with unresolved D. V was clipped by 3 bases and J by 0 bases, with 5 bases between them. Per germline, CDR1 SQVTM and CDR2 ANQGSEA. There are 13 residues in the CDR3. The CDR3 loop reads CSVERSTNEKLFF. For the CDR3, the DNA is TGCAGCGTTGAGAGATCAACTAATGAAAAACTGTTTTTT.

The gene calls are TRBV2 and TRBJ2-1, with TRBD2 identical over 9 bases. CDR3 size: 13 residues. V shed 2 bases, J shed 9 bases, and the junction held 2 bases outside the gene matches. Germline CDR1 SNHLY, CDR2 FYNNEI. The CDR3 DNA is TGTGCCAGCAGTGAACCGCGGGAGGGTGAGCAGTTCTTC. Its protein product is CASSEPREGEQFF.

This clonotype was detected only a few times. The chain recombines TRBV7-9 with TRBJ2-7; no clear D gene. CDR1 is SEHNR, CDR2 FQNEAQ, per germline (reference sequence). With 1 base removed from V and 7 bases from J, the gap between germline ends came to 8 bases. The CDR3 covers 12 residues. This CDR3 reads CASSLGSIEQYF. The CDR3 coding sequence is TGTGCCAGCAGCTTAGGGTCTATTGAGCAGTACTTC.

This clonotype was observed at least ten times. The chain joins TRBV12-3 or TRBV12-4 to TRBJ2-4; tentatively, D is TRBD1 (5 bases). The V end lost 6 bases, the J end lost 0 bases, and 12 bases lay between the germline ends. The CDR3 runs to 15 residues. This CDR3 reads CASSKDQGAKNIQYF. CDR3 bases: TGTGCCAGCAGCAAAGACCAGGGAGCCAAAAACATTCAGTACTTC.

The chain combines TRBV19 with TRBJ2-3; the match to TRBD2 covers 8 bases. The V and J ends lost 10 bases and 4 bases, in that order; junction bases with no gene match: 4. This CDR3 is 12 amino acids long. The germline CDR1 and CDR2 sequences are LNHDA and SQIVND (reference sequence). CDR3 bases: TGTGCCACAGACGGGGGGGCAGATACGCAGTATTTT. Translated: CATDGGADTQYF.

This clonotype was observed a handful of times. The gene calls are TRBV7-9 and TRBJ2-3, with TRBD1 as a possible D gene (6 bases). This CDR3 comprises 15 residues. In germline, CDR1 is SEHNR, CDR2 FQNEAQ (reference sequence). The V and J ends lost 3 bases and 2 bases respectively, with 12 bases between them. CDR3 bases: TGTGCCAGCAGCTTCCCGGTGGGGGCCACAGATACGCAGTATTTT. Amino acids: CASSFPVGATDTQYF.

This clonotype came up a few times. The chain carries TRBV12-3 or TRBV12-4 and TRBJ1-1, with a weak D call TRBD1 (5 bases). Trimming cost V 3 bases and J 10 bases, with 27 bases left between them. The CDR3 sequence is 17 residues long. CDR3 coding DNA: TGTGCCAGCAGTTTGCCCCTCGGGTGGCAGGGCGAATCAGGAGCTTTCTTT. This codes for CASSLPLGWQGESGAFF.

V is TRBV7-9 and J is TRBJ1-1; weak D call: TRBD1 (5 bases). The CDR3 has 14 amino acids. CDR1 is SEHNR and CDR2 is FQNEAQ in the germline V gene (reference sequence). V was trimmed by 2 bases and J by 5 bases, leaving 12 bases between them. CDR3 sequence reads: CASSLRGAGTEAFF. The CDR3 bases are TGTGCCAGCAGCTTAAGGGGAGCGGGGACTGAAGCTTTCTTT.

In its sample, this clonotype was seen a few times. The chain employs TRBV4-1 and TRBJ2-7; D ambiguous. The germline V gene has CDR1 MGHRA and CDR2 YSYEKL. CDR3 length: 15 residues. Trimming removed 5 bases from V and 6 bases from J, with 20 bases in between. The CDR3 sequence is CASSSRPVQSLEQYF. CDR3 sequence (DNA): TGCGCCAGCAGCTCCCGACCCGTCCAGAGTCTCGAGCAGTACTTC.

The gene calls are TRBV12-3 or TRBV12-4 and TRBJ1-2; tentatively, D is TRBD1 (6 bases). The germline V and J ends were trimmed by 6 bases and 8 bases, with 22 bases remaining between them. The CDR3 length is 15 residues. The CDR3 sequence: CASSPVGGALGGYTF. The CDR3 DNA reads TGTGCCAGCAGCCCCGTGGGGGGGGCATTAGGAGGCTACACCTTC.

The V gene is TRBV6-6, the J gene TRBJ1-1; 7 bases match TRBD1. With 2 bases clipped from V and 1 base from J, the junction kept 10 bases outside the gene matches. Germline CDR1 is MNHNY and CDR2 is SVGAGI (reference sequence). This CDR3 spans 17 amino acids. DNA for the CDR3: TGTGCCAGCAGTTACCCCCCGACAGGGCGGGAGAACACTGAAGCTTTCTTT. This sequence encodes CASSYPPTGRENTEAFF.

The V and J genes are TRBV23-1 and TRBJ2-7; possibly TRBD1 for D (6 bases). TRBV23-1 is known as an ORF, though its function is uncertain. The length of the CDR3 is 13 residues. The V gene lost 0 bases and the J gene lost 6 bases, with 9 bases spanning the gap. The CDR3 spells CASSQSRGSEQYF. The CDR3 DNA reads TGCGCCAGCAGTCAATCCAGGGGTTCCGAGCAGTACTTC.

The CDR3 sequence is CASSPWWGAGLNEQYF. In DNA form, the CDR3 reads TGCGCCAGCAGCCCGTGGTGGGGGGCGGGGCTGAACGAGCAGTACTTC. The chain carries TRBV4-3 and TRBJ2-7, with D possibly called TRBD1 or TRBD2 (6 bases each). Germline V CDR1 and CDR2: LGHNA, YSLEER. Trimming pared 4 bases from V and 5 bases from J, leaving 21 bases between. The CDR3 is made up of 16 amino acids.

This clonotype came up a few times. V is TRBV27 and J is TRBJ2-3, with 10 bases identical to TRBD1. There are 16 residues in the CDR3. Looked up from germline, CDR1 is MNHEY and CDR2 is SMNVEV (reference sequence). The V segment lost 0 bases and the J segment 3 bases; nucleotides outside the gene matches: 3. The CDR3 coding sequence is TGTGCCAGCAGTTTATCACCGGGACAGGGGACAGATACGCAGTATTTT. It encodes CASSLSPGQGTDTQYF.

The V and J genes are TRBV7-8 and TRBJ2-3; TRBD2 matches 9 bases. With 5 bases clipped from V and 2 bases from J, the junction kept 17 bases outside the gene matches. CDR3 size: 19 residues. Germline lookup yields CDR1 SGHVS and CDR2 FQNEAQ. CDR3 amino acids: CASSGPGPIAGDLTDTQYF. The CDR3 region has the DNA TGTGCCAGCAGCGGACCGGGCCCTATAGCGGGGGACCTCACAGATACGCAGTATTTT.

There are many counts of this clonotype. The V call is TRBV7-2, the J call TRBJ2-2; 9 bases line up with TRBD2. Germline CDR1 SGHTA, CDR2 FQGNSA. This CDR3 is 17 amino acids long. With 5 bases clipped from V and 4 bases from J, the junction kept 11 bases outside the gene matches. CDR3 region: CASSLGGGRAPTGELFF. CDR3 coding DNA: TGTGCCAGCAGCCTAGGTGGCGGGAGGGCCCCCACCGGGGAGCTGTTTTTT.

This clonotype was seen more than once but under ten times. The chain joins TRBV2 to TRBJ1-4; D not certain. The CDR3 runs 17 residues. CDR1 is SNHLY and CDR2 is FYNNEI in the germline V gene. The V and J ends lost 8 bases and 0 bases respectively, with 19 bases between them. In DNA form, the CDR3 reads TGTGCCAGCGGTTCGCAGAAGAAAGTCGCAACTAATGAAAAACTGTTTTTT. Amino acids: CASGSQKKVATNEKLFF.

The rearrangement joins TRBV6-5 to TRBJ2-3; 10 bases are shared with TRBD1. CDR1 and CDR2 (germline): MNHEY, SVGAGI. CDR3 length equals 17 residues. V lost 6 bases, J lost 5 bases, and 14 bases stayed unmatched. The CDR3 DNA reads as TGTGCCAGCAGGCAAGCTCGCGGGACAGGGGCGAGAGATACGCAGTATTTT. This gives the protein CASRQARGTGARDTQYF.

The chain couples TRBV9 to TRBJ1-3, with D tentatively TRBD1 (6 bases). The CDR3 runs 14 residues. The ends were cut back, 4 bases at V and 4 bases at J, with 12 bases in the middle. CDR1 SGDLS and CDR2 YYNGEE come from the germline V gene. CDR3 sequence: CASSIGGLGNTIYF. CDR3 nucleotide sequence: TGTGCCAGCAGCATTGGGGGGCTAGGAAACACCATATATTTT. Filled out from reference TRBV9 and TRBJ1-3, the complete variable domain reads DSGVTQTPKHLITATGQRVTLRCSPRSGDLSVYWYQQSLDQGLQFLIQYYNGEERAKGNILERFSAQQFPDLHSELNLSSLELGDSALYFCASSIGGLGNTIYFGEGSWLTVV.

The chain joins TRBV20-1 to TRBJ2-1, with D maybe TRBD2 (7 bases). Germline V gene sequence: CDR1 DFQATT, CDR2 SNEGSKA (reference sequence). The V end was cut by 6 bases, the J end by 1 base, with 16 bases between. The CDR3 has 15 amino acids. The CDR3 coding sequence is TGCAGTGCGAAAAGGGGGGGAGGATCCTACAATGAGCAGTTCTTC. This codes for CSAKRGGGSYNEQFF.

This clonotype has a handful of counts. The chain couples TRBV29-1 to TRBJ1-2, with D possibly TRBD1 on 6 matching bases. The V end lost 6 bases, the J end lost 2 bases, and 16 bases lay between the germline ends. Germline V lookup: CDR1 SQVTM, CDR2 ANQGSEA. The CDR3 consists of 14 residues. The CDR3 nucleotides read TGCAGCGTCTCCCCCGCAGGGGTCAACTATGGCTACACCTTC. The encoded protein is CSVSPAGVNYGYTF. The full variable domain, in which reference TRBV29-1 and TRBJ1-2 provide the parts outside the CDR3, is SAVISQKPSRDICQRGTSLTIQCQVDSQVTMMFWYRQQPGQSLTLIATANQGSEATYESGFVIDKFPISRPNLTFSTLTVSNMSPEDSSIYLCSVSPAGVNYGYTFGSGTRLTVV.

The gene calls are TRBV6-5 and TRBJ1-2; D is perhaps TRBD1 (6 bases). The CDR3 has 18 residues. The V gene's germline CDR1 is MNHEY and CDR2 SVGAGI. The V and J ends lost 5 bases and 4 bases respectively, with 26 bases between them. For the CDR3, the DNA is TGTGCCAGCAGTCCCAGGGGAGCAGGGTGGGGTTCGGCCTATGGCTACACCTTC. Translated: CASSPRGAGWGSAYGYTF.

The chain carries TRBV5-6 and TRBJ2-1, with 7 nucleotides matching TRBD1. Germline V gene data show CDR1 as SGHDT and CDR2 as YYEEEE. Unmatched junction bases numbered 15, after V lost 1 base and J lost 5 bases. The CDR3 runs 18 residues. Written as DNA, the CDR3 is TGTGCCAGCAGCTTGACCCACTCGTCGGACAGGAAAAACAATGAGCAGTTCTTC. Translating it yields CASSLTHSSDRKNNEQFF.

Only a few counts were recorded for this clonotype. The chain joins TRBV5-1 to TRBJ2-1; D may be TRBD2 (6 bases). V was shortened by 0 bases and J by 2 bases, with 9 bases between the two germline ends. Per the germline V gene, CDR1 is SGHRS and CDR2 is YFSETQ. This CDR3 region has 15 residues. CDR3 DNA: TGCGCCAGCAGCTTGGGATGGGGGGCCTACAATGAGCAGTTCTTC. Translating it yields CASSLGWGAYNEQFF.